The 7 T cell receptor beta chains below come from one sample, sequenced in a study of T cell responses to AZD1222 COVID-19 vaccine. Assay used: immunoSEQ multiplex PCR; TCRdb lists only in-frame clones, some missing. The sample contains 95,000 to 110,000 clones, roughly 91% of which appear only once. Here the sequenced sample was peripheral blood, taken on day 0 of AZD1222 vaccination. These receptors were obtained from an adult in good health.

The chain combines TRBV20-1 with TRBJ1-4; D ambiguous. The CDR3 loop spans 10 amino acids. Trimming stripped 6 bases from V and 5 bases from J, with 4 bases between. The germline V gene has CDR1 DFQATT and CDR2 SNEGSKA (reference sequence). DNA of the CDR3: TGCAGTGCCTCGAATGAAAAACTGTTTTTT. As protein: CSASNEKLFF.

The genes are TRBV6-5 and TRBJ2-7; 8 nucleotides align to TRBD1. Germline values: CDR1 MNHEY, CDR2 SVGAGI. Losses at the gene ends were 0 bases for V and 4 bases for J; bases not matched to a gene: 5. This CDR3 is 15 amino acids long. The CDR3 spells CASSYSAGGGYEQYF. CDR3 sequence (DNA): TGTGCCAGCAGTTACTCCGCAGGGGGCGGATACGAGCAGTACTTC.

This clone appeared a single time. The gene calls are TRBV28 and TRBJ2-7, with D possibly matching TRBD2 (6 bases). The CDR3 totals 12 residues. The V end was cut by 3 bases, the J end by 4 bases, with 7 bases between. Germline CDR1 MDHEN, CDR2 SYDVKM. The CDR3 DNA reads TGTGCCAGCAGTTTGGAGGGATACGAGCAGTACTTC. Its protein is CASSLEGYEQYF. Using reference TRBV28 and TRBJ2-7 for the parts outside the CDR3, the full variable domain is DVKVTQSSRYLVKRTGEKVFLECVQDMDHENMFWYRQDPGLGLRLIYFSYDVKMKEKGDIPEGYSVSREKKERFSLILESASTNQTSMYLCASSLEGYEQYFGPGTRLTVT.

The rearrangement uses TRBV2 and TRBJ2-7; possible D gene TRBD2, 6 bases. Per germline, CDR1 SNHLY and CDR2 FYNNEI. The V end was cut by 9 bases, the J end by 0 bases, with 15 bases between. The CDR3 consists of 14 residues. The CDR3 nucleotides are TGTGCCAGTGGTCTGGGGAGGAGCTCCTACGAGCAGTACTTC. Its protein is CASGLGRSSYEQYF.

The chain's CDR3 is CASSLNRDPYNEQFF. The CDR3 DNA sequence: TGCGCCAGCAGCCTTAACAGGGATCCCTACAATGAGCAGTTCTTC. The chain combines TRBV4-1 with TRBJ2-1; a possible D gene is TRBD1 (6 bases). The CDR3 has 15 amino acids. Germline assignment: CDR1 MGHRA and CDR2 YSYEKL. Trimming removed 4 bases from V and 2 bases from J, with 12 bases in between.

In its sample, this clone was seen a few times. This chain connects TRBV4-3 to TRBJ2-7; a possible D gene is TRBD1 (6 bases). Germline CDR1 and CDR2: LGHNA and YSLEER. V lost 0 bases, J lost 2 bases, and 14 bases lay in between. This CDR3 comprises 16 residues. DNA of the CDR3: TGCGCCAGCAGCCAAGATCTGGGGGCGGTAACCTACGAGCAGTACTTC. Encoded protein: CASSQDLGAVTYEQYF.

The CDR3 loop is CASVSSDRYEQYF. Written as DNA, the CDR3 is TGTGCCAGCGTTTCAAGTGATCGGTACGAGCAGTACTTC. This chain joins TRBV2 and TRBJ2-7; D call uncertain. The CDR3 spans 13 residues. Germline V CDR1 and CDR2: SNHLY, FYNNEI. V was trimmed by 8 bases and J by 4 bases, leaving 15 bases between them.